This T cell receptor (beta chain) was captured by sequencing in a study of blood T cell repertoires in COVID-19. The germline V gene encodes CDR1 MNHEY and CDR2 SVGAGI. V dropped 2 bases and J dropped 2; count of bases not matched to a gene: 5. This CDR3 spans 15 amino acids. Sequencing used immunoSEQ multiplex PCR; TCRdb keeps in-frame clones, though not all of them. This table holds under 65,000 clones, roughly 76% found once. This sequence joins TRBV6-5 and TRBJ1-1; TRBD1 matches 7 bases. This clonotype was obtained from a woman aged 55-70 years with acute or convalescent COVID-19. The material sequenced was peripheral blood. The CDR3 here is CASSYSRGSNTEAFF. The CDR3 DNA reads TGTGCCAGCAGTTACAGCAGGGGGAGTAACACTGAAGCTTTCTTT.